This paragraph reports one T cell receptor beta chain. Its antigen is not identified. This sample's time point: newly diagnosed GD, antithyroid drugs for less than 3 months. With RNA extracted from PBMCs as input, the TCR library was made. Graves' disease diagnosis followed American Thyroid Association guidelines. Germline assignment: CDR1 WNHNN and CDR2 SYGVQD (reference sequence). This CDR3 comprises 14 residues. Trimming took 6 bases from V and 12 from J; bases not matched to a gene: 11. Assembly of TCR beta libraries relied on iRepertoire HTBI primers together with Arm-PCR of CDR3 regions. In the authors' workflow: The identification of 55 to 70 TRBV and 11 to 15 TRBJ segments was made across samples. Each CDR3 protein is one row after TCRdb ran MiXCR on the multiplex PCR reads. For this entry, the V and J calls and clone size follow TCRdb and not the study's own pipeline. The table has fewer than 350,000 distinct CDR3 sequences, about a sixth seen once.

The source of the sample is a study of regulatory T cells in long-lasting Graves disease. The study, taken as a whole, reports: Persistent disease preferred TRBV28, TRBJ1-2 and TRBJ2-5.

This specimen was peripheral blood mononuclear cells (PBMCs), taken at new diagnosis, from a patient treated with antithyroid drugs. The chain uses TRBV10-1 and TRBJ1-4; 9 bases agree with TRBD1. This TCR was sampled from a female donor with Graves disease. The CDR3 sequence is CASSIRDRDPELFF. For the CDR3, the DNA is TGCGCCAGCAGCATCCGGGACAGGGATCCAGAACTGTTTTTT.